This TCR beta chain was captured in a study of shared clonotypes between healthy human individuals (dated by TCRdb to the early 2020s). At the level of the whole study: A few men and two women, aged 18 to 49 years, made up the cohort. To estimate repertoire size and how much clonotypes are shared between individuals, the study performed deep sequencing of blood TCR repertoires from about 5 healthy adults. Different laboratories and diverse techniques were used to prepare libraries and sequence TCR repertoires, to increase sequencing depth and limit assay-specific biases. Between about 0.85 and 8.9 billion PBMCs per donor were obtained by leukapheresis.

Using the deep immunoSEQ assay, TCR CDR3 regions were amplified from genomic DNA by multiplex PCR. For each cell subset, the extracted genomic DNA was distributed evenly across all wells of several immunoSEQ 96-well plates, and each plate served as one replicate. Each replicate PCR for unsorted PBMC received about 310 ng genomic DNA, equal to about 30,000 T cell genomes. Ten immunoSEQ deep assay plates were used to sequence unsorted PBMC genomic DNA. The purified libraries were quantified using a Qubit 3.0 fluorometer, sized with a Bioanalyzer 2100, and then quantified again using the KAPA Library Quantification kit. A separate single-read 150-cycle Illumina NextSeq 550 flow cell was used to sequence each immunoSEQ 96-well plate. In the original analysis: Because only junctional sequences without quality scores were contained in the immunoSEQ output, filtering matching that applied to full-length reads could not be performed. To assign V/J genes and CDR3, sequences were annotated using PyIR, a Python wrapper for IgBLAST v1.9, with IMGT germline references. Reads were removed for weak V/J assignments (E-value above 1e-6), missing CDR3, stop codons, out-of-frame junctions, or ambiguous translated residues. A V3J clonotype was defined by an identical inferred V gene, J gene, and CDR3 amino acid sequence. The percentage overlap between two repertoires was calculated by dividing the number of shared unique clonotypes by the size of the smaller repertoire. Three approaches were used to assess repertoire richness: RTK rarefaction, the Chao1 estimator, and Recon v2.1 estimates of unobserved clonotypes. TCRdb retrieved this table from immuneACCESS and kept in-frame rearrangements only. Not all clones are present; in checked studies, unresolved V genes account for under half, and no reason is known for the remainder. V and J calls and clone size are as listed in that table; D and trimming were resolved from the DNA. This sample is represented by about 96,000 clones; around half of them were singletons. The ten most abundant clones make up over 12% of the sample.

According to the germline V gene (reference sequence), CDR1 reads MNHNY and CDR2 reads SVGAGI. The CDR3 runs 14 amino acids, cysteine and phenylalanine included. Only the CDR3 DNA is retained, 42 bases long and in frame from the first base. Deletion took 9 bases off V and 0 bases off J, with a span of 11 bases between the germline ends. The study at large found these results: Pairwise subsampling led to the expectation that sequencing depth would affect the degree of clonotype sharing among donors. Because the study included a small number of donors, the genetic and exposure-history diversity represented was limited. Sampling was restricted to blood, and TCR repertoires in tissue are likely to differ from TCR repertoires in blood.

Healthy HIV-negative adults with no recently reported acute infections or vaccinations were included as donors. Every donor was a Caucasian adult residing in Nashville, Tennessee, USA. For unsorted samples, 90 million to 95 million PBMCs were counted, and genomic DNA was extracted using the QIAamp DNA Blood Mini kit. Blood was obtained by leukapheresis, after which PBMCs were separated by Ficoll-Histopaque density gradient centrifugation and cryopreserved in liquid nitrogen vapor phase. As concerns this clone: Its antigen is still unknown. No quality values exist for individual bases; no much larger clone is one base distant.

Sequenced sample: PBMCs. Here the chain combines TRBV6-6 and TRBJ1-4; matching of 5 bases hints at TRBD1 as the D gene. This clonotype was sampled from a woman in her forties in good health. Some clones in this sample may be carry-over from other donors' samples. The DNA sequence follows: TGTGCCAGACGGGGCACCCCAACTAATGAAAAACTGTTTTTT. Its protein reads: CARRGTPTNEKLFF.